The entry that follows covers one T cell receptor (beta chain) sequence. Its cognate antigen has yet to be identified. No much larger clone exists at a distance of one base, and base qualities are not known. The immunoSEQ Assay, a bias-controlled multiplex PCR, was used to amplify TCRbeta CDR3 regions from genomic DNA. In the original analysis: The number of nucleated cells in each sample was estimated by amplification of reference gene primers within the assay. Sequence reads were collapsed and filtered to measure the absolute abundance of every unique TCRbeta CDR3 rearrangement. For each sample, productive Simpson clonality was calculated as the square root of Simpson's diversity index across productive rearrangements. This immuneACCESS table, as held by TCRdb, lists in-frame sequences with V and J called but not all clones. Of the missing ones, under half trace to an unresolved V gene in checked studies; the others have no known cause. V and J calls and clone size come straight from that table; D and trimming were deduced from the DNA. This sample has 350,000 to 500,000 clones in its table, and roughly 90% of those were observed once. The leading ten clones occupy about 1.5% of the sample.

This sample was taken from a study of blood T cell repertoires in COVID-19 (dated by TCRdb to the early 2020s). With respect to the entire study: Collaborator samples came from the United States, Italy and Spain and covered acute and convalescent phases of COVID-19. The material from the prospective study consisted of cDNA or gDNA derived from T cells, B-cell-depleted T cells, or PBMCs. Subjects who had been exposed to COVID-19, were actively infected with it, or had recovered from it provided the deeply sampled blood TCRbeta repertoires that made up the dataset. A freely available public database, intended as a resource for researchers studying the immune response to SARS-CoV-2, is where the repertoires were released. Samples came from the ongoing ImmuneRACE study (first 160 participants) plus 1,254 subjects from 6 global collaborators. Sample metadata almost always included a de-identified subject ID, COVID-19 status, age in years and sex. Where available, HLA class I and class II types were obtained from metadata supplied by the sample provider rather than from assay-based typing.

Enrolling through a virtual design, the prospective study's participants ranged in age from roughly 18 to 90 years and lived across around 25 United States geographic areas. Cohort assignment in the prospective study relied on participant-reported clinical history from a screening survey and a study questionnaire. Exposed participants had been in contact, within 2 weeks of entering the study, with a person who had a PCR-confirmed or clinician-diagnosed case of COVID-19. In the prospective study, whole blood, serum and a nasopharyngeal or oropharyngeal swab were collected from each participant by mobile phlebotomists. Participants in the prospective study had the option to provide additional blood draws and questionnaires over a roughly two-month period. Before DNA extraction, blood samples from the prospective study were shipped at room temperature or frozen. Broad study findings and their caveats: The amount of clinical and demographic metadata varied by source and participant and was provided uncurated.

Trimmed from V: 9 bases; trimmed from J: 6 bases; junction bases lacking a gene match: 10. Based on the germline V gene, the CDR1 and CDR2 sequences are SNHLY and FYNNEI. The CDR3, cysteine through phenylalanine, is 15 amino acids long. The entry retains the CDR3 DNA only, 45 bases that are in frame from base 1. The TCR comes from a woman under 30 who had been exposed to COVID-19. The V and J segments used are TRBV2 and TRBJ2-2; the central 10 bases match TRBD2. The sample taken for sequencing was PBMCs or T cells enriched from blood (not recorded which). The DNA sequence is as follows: TGTGCCAGTCGTGCCGGGACTAGCGTCCCCGGGGAGCTGTTTTTT. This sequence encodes CASRAGTSVPGELFF.